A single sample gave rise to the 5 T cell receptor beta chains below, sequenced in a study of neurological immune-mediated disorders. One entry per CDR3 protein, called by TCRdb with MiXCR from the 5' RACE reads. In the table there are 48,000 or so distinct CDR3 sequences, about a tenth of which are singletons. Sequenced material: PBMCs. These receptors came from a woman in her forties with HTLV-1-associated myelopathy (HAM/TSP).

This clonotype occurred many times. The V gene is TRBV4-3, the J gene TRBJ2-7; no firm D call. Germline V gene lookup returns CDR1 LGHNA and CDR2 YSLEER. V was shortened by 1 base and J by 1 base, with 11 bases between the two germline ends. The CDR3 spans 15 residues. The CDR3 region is CASSQVHTSSYEQYF. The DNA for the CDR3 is TGCGCCAGCAGCCAAGTACACACCTCGTCCTACGAGCAGTACTTC.

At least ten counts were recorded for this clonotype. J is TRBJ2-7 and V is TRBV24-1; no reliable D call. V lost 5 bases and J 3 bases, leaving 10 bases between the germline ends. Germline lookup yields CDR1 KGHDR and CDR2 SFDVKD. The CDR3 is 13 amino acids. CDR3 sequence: CATSVSEVYEQYF. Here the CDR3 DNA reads TGTGCCACCAGTGTCTCCGAAGTCTACGAGCAGTACTTC.

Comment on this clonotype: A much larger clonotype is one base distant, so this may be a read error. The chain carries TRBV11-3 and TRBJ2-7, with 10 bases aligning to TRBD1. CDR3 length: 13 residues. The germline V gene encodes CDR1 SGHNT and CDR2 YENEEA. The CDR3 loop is CVTSRQGANEQYF. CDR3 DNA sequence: TGTGTCACCTCAAGACAGGGGGCAAACGAGCAGTACTTC.

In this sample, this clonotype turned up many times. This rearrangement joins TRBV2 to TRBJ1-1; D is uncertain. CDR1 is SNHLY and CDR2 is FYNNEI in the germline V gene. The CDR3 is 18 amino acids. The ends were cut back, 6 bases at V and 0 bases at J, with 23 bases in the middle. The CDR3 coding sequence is TGTGCCAGCAGCAAAATGGACGGCGGAGCTTTTATGAACACTGAAGCTTTCTTT. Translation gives CASSKMDGGAFMNTEAFF.

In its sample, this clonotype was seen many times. CDR3 coding DNA: TGTGCCAGCAGCTCCGACAGGGGCTCACCCCTCCACTTT. Its translation: CASSSDRGSPLHF. This chain links TRBV11-2 with TRBJ1-6; TRBD1 aligns across 8 bases. The length of the CDR3 is 13 residues. After removal of 4 bases from V and 10 bases from J, the junction contained 3 bases not matched to a gene. Per germline, CDR1 SGHAT and CDR2 FQNNGV.